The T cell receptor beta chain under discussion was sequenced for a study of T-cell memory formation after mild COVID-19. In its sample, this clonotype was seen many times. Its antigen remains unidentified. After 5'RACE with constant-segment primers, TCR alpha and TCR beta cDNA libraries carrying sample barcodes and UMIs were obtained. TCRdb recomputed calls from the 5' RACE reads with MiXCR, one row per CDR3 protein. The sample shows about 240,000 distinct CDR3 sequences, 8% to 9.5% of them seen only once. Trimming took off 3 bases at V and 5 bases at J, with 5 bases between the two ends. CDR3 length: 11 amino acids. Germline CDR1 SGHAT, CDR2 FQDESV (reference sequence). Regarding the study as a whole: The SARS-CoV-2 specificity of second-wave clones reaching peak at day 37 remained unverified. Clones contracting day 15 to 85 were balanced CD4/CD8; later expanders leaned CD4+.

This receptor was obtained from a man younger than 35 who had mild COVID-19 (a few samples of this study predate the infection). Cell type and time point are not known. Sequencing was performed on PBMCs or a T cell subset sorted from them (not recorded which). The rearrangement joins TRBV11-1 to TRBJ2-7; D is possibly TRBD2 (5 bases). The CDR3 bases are TGTGCCAGCAGCTTCGGGAACGAGCAGTACTTC. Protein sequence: CASSFGNEQYF.